This TCR beta chain stems from a study of blood T cell repertoires in COVID-19. Study context: Acute-phase and convalescent COVID-19 samples originated in the United States, Italy and Spain.

Original processing notes: Amplifying reference gene primers gave estimates of nucleated cell counts. Here immunoSEQ multiplex PCR was the method, and the copy in TCRdb shows in-frame clones only, minus some. V, J and clone size were drawn from that table, and D and trimming were deduced from the DNA. The sample includes about 200,000 clones, 80% to 90% of them seen just once. Those who participated ranged in age from roughly 18 to 90 years and resided in 20 to 30 US areas. This receptor was obtained from a woman aged 25 to 45 who had been exposed to COVID-19. What was sequenced was PBMCs or T cells enriched from blood (not recorded which).

The DNA for the CDR3 is TGTGCCAGCAGATCGGGACAGGGGCTCAATGAGCAGTTCTTC. Translation gives CASRSGQGLNEQFF. The V call is TRBV7-8, the J call TRBJ2-1, with TRBD1 identical over 10 bases. The J segment lost 6 bases and the V segment lost 6 bases, leaving 5 bases of the junction unmatched. The CDR3 runs to 14 residues. In germline, CDR1 is SGHVS, CDR2 FQNEAQ.